Sequencing of this T cell receptor (beta chain) was carried out in a study of blood T cell repertoires in COVID-19. Study summary: Spain, Italy and the United States supplied samples that represented acute and convalescent COVID-19.

Seattle's enrolled individuals joined amid active infection and were then monitored longitudinally. Of note for this clone: Mismatch with germline at one junction end may stem from a read error.

Assay: immunoSEQ multiplex PCR; the TCRdb copy retains only in-frame clones and omits some. The sample has about 110,000 clones, approximately 85% seen once; the top ten hold 5% to 6.5%. The sample was peripheral blood. This TCR was sampled from a woman aged 55-69 years with COVID-19, enrolled during active disease.

The CDR3 bases are TGTGCCAGTAGTGCAAGACCGGGACAAGGCTTC. This codes for CASSARPGQGF. The gene calls are TRBV19 and TRBJ1-2; D possibly corresponds to TRBD1 (6 bases). Germline V gene lookup returns CDR1 LNHDA and CDR2 SQIVND (reference sequence). This CDR3 comprises 11 residues.